The next 8 T cell receptor beta chains were all read from a single sample in a study of OX40 agonist ivuxolimab in advanced cancers. TCRdb's table, derived via immunoSEQ multiplex PCR, lists solely in-frame clones and lacks some. Of more than 70,000 clones in the sample, about nine tenths were seen once. The sample here was CD4+ or CD8+ T cells sorted from blood, taken in a trial of the OX40 agonist ivuxolimab. The source of these receptors is an adult with an advanced solid tumor such as melanoma, head and neck, liver or kidney cancer.

The DNA for the CDR3 is TGTGCCAGCAGCCCCCGGGGTAGCGGGGCCCTCCGGGAGACCCAGTACTTC. Its translation: CASSPRGSGALRETQYF. The chain uses TRBV9 and TRBJ2-5; TRBD2 matches 8 bases. CDR1 is SGDLS, CDR2 YYNGEE, per germline. Unmatched junction bases numbered 16, after V lost 4 bases and J lost 5 bases. CDR3 size: 17 residues.

V gene TRBV28 combines with J gene TRBJ1-2; D remains unclear. Deletions cut 7 bases from V and 4 bases from J, with 10 bases between. The germline V gene has CDR1 MDHEN and CDR2 SYDVKM. The CDR3 contains 12 residues. The CDR3 region is CASKGDLYGYTF. The CDR3 nucleotides are TGTGCCAGCAAAGGCGACCTCTATGGCTACACCTTC.

V and J are TRBV30 and TRBJ1-5; D gene uncertain. This CDR3 has 13 residues. The V end lost 1 base, the J end lost 7 bases, and 11 bases lay between the germline ends. CDR1 GTSNPN and CDR2 SVGIG come from the germline V gene (reference sequence). The CDR3 DNA sequence: TGTGCCTGGAGTGGGGGTCTCCTCCAGCCCCAGCATTTT. This codes for CAWSGGLLQPQHF.

This clone was observed a single time. The rearrangement links TRBV18 to TRBJ2-7; 8 positions match TRBD2. Trimming removed 3 bases from V and 3 bases from J; junction bases left unmatched: 4. The germline gives CDR1 KGHSH, CDR2 LQKENI. The CDR3 covers 14 residues. The CDR3 here is CASSPVAGSYEQYF. CDR3 nucleotides: TGTGCCAGCTCACCGGTAGCGGGAAGCTACGAGCAGTACTTC. Using reference TRBV18 and TRBJ2-7 for the parts outside the CDR3, the full variable domain is NAGVMQNPRHLVRRRGQEARLRCSPMKGHSHVYWYRQLPEEGLKFMVYLQKENIIDESGMPKERFSAEFPKEGPSILRIQQVVRGDSAAYFCASSPVAGSYEQYFGPGTRLTVT.

This chain links TRBV4-3 with TRBJ1-2; D gene uncertain. The CDR3 has 16 amino acids. Germline CDR1 and CDR2: LGHNA and YSLEER. Trimming stripped 0 bases from V and 5 bases from J, with 16 bases between. The CDR3 reads CASSQEANSPRYGYTF. The CDR3, as DNA: TGCGCCAGCAGCCAAGAAGCCAATTCCCCCAGGTATGGCTACACCTTC.

Remarks on this clone: The junction and the germline gene differ at one end; a read error may be behind it. The CDR3 DNA is TGTGCCAGCAGCTTAGCCGGGACGAGAAGTTTC. Protein product: CASSLAGTRSF. V and J are TRBV11-2 and TRBJ1-2; weak D call: TRBD1 (5 bases). The CDR3 consists of 11 residues. The V gene's germline CDR1 is SGHAT and CDR2 FQNNGV.

The chain links TRBV11-1 to TRBJ2-3; unclear D gene. CDR3 length: 12 amino acids. Trimming shortened V by 6 bases and J by 3 bases, and 7 bases separated the two germline ends. Germline V gives CDR1 SGHAT, CDR2 FQDESV (reference sequence). CDR3 amino acids: CASRSWTDTQYF. The CDR3 bases are TGTGCCAGCAGGAGTTGGACAGATACGCAGTATTTT.

This clone turned up a few times. The chain joins TRBV16 to TRBJ1-2; D remains ambiguous. The CDR3 is 14 residues long. The V gene lost 0 bases and the J gene lost 5 bases, with 10 bases spanning the gap. Germline loops: CDR1 KGHSY, CDR2 FQNENV. CDR3 DNA sequence: TGTGCCAGCAGCCAATCGGCGGGTTCTTATGGCTACACCTTC. It codes for CASSQSAGSYGYTF. Variable domain in full (rest from reference TRBV16 and TRBJ1-2): GEEVAQTPKHLVRGEGQKAKLYCAPIKGHSYVFWYQQVLKNEFKFLISFQNENVFDETGMPKERFSAKCLPNSPCSLEIQATKLEDSAVYFCASSQSAGSYGYTFGSGTRLTVV.